This T cell receptor (beta chain) was identified during a study of CD8 T cells in ankylosing spondylitis. TCRdb re-derived calls from the 5' RACE reads in MiXCR, one entry per CDR3 protein. In the table there are about 500,000 distinct CDR3 sequences, less than 6% of which are singletons. Points from the study as a whole: Blood of patients with ankylosing spondylitis appeared to be characterized by a TCR beta motif of 8 or 9 highly homologous variants.

This clonotype was seen many times. What it binds is not known. The CDR3 has 13 amino acids. The V end was cut by 7 bases, the J end by 4 bases, with 13 bases between. The chain recombines TRBV12-3 or TRBV12-4 with TRBJ1-1; D uncertain. This TCR came from a male donor with ankylosing spondylitis. The material sequenced was blood, either unsorted or a sorted T cell fraction (not recorded which). The CDR3 sequence: CASTLSGGTEAFF. The CDR3 coding sequence is TGTGCCAGCACCCTGTCGGGAGGCACTGAAGCTTTCTTT.